This T cell receptor beta chain was sequenced in a study of blood T cell repertoires in COVID-19. Across the whole study: Collection of acute and convalescent COVID-19 samples took place in the United States, Italy and Spain.

The method was immunoSEQ multiplex PCR; TCRdb's version includes in-frame clones alone and lacks a portion of them. This repertoire shows some 170,000 clones, more than 75% found once; its top ten account for approximately 9.1%. V was clipped by 2 bases and J by 8 bases, with 13 bases between them. The CDR3 totals 13 residues. Germline loops: CDR1 SGHRS, CDR2 YFSETQ. This chain links TRBV5-1 with TRBJ1-2, with D perhaps matching TRBD1 (6 bases). The sample consisted of peripheral blood. The clonotype was recovered from a woman in her seventies with acute or convalescent COVID-19. The CDR3 DNA reads as TGCGCCAGCAGCTTCGACAGGCTCCTGGGCTACACCTTC. This sequence encodes CASSFDRLLGYTF.